This T cell receptor beta chain comes out of a study of T-cell reconstitution after alpha-beta-depleted transplantation in children. Unique molecular identifiers were incorporated during preparation of the TCRbeta library. TCRdb recomputed calls from the PCR reads with MiXCR, one row per CDR3 protein. Of about 830,000 distinct CDR3 sequences listed, about 16% are singletons. This clonotype has more than one count but fewer than ten. The material sequenced was PBMCs, mostly from graft donor cells, taken 360 days after TCRalphabeta/CD19-depleted stem cell transplant. The origin of this receptor is a male patient between 5 and 17 years old who had a stem cell transplant for acute lymphoblastic leukemia, so the T cells may come from the graft donor.

This CDR3 is CASSPLPEGAKNIQYF. In nucleotides, the CDR3 is TGTGCCAGCTCACCTCTACCGGAGGGCGCCAAAAACATTCAGTACTTC. The V and J genes are TRBV18 and TRBJ2-4; tentative D call: TRBD2 (6 bases). The CDR3 runs 16 residues. V lost 3 bases and J lost 1, with 13 bases in between. CDR1 and CDR2 (germline): KGHSH, LQKENI.